These T cell receptor beta chains were read from a single sample in a study of Graves' ophthalmopathy and Graves' hyperthyroidism. TCRdb used MiXCR to reprocess the multiplex PCR reads, holding one entry per CDR3 protein. Of a few hundred thousand distinct CDR3 sequences in the sample, about a sixth were seen once. Specimen: peripheral blood. These receptors originate from a woman aged 18-30 years with Graves' ophthalmopathy. Each CDR3 is given with its conserved first and last residue. Fields, in order: D gene, clone size, J gene, V gene, CDR3 DNA, CDR3 protein. D genes are given only for firm matches. A row's size may be missing; if present it is once, few, many or a size class.

>.|.|TRBJ1-6|TRBV12-3/TRBV12-4
TGTGCCAGCAGACACCCCGGGGACAATTCACCCCTCCACTTT
CASRHPGDNSPLHF
>TRBD1|many|TRBJ2-5|TRBV7-2
TGTGCCAGCAGCTCCCAAGGACAGGGGAAGGAGACCCAGTACTTC
CASSSQGQGKETQYF
>.|many|TRBJ2-2|TRBV4-1
TGCGCCAGCAGCCAGGCGTCGGCCCCAAACACCGGGGAGCTGTTTTTT
CASSQASAPNTGELFF
>TRBD1|.|TRBJ2-7|TRBV30
TGTGCCTGGAGTGCCCCATGGACAGGGGGCGACGAGCAGTACTTC
CAWSAPWTGGDEQYF
>.|many|TRBJ1-1|TRBV29-1
TGCAGCGTTGAAGTGGTCGGCAAAGGCGGTGAAGCTTTCTTT
CSVEVVGKGGEAFF
>.|many|TRBJ2-2|TRBV28
TGTGCCAGCAGTTTACCAGACGTTGTGGGGGCGAACACCGGGGAGCTGTTTTTT
CASSLPDVVGANTGELFF
>TRBD1|many|TRBJ1-2|TRBV29-1
TGCAGCGTTGAGCGCCAGGGGGCTGTTGGCTACACCTTC
CSVERQGAVGYTF
>TRBD1|.|TRBJ2-7|TRBV12-3/TRBV12-4
TGTGCCAGCAGCCCTCGCCGACAGGGTTCGATCTACTTC
CASSPRRQGSIYF
>TRBD2|many|TRBJ2-5|TRBV28
TGTGCCAGCAGCCGAACCGGACTAGCGGGGGGCGAGACCCAGTACTTC
CASSRTGLAGGETQYF
>.|many|TRBJ2-2|TRBV5-1
TGCGCCAGCAGCCTTCGTACACCGAACACCGGGGAGCTGTTTTTT
CASSLRTPNTGELFF
>TRBD1|.|TRBJ1-1|TRBV12-3/TRBV12-4
TGTGCCAGCAGTCCGGACAGGGGGGGGAACACTGAAGCTTTCTTT
CASSPDRGGNTEAFF
>.|many|TRBJ1-5|TRBV7-2
TGTGCCAGCAGCAATCAGCCGGGGGATCAGCCCCAGCATTTT
CASSNQPGDQPQHF
>TRBD2|many|TRBJ2-7|TRBV27
TGTGCCAGCAGTCCCAGGACTAGACGCTACGAGCAGTACTTC
CASSPRTRRYEQYF
>.|many|TRBJ1-5|TRBV4-1
TGCGCCAGCAGCGAGACAGGCTATGGGCAGCCCCAGCATTTT
CASSETGYGQPQHF
>TRBD1|many|TRBJ1-2|TRBV14
TGTGCCAGCAGCCACCGAAAACAGGGGGTCGGAGGCTACACCTTC
CASSHRKQGVGGYTF
>.|many|TRBJ2-7|TRBV2
TGTGCCAGCAGTGTGCAAAGAGGGACATACTACGAGCAGTACTTC
CASSVQRGTYYEQYF
>.|.|TRBJ1-1|TRBV7-8
TGTGCCAGCATCCCTCCGAGGGGCACTGAAGCTTTCTTT
CASIPPRGTEAFF
>.|many|TRBJ1-2|TRBV7-3
TGTGCCAGCAGCTTAGGGGATAACTATGGCTACACCTTC
CASSLGDNYGYTF
>TRBD1|many|TRBJ2-7|TRBV25-1
TGTGCCAGCAGTGAACTTGGACAGGGCCCCACCTACGAGCAGTACTTC
CASSELGQGPTYEQYF
>TRBD1|many|TRBJ1-1|TRBV5-1
TGCGCCAGCAGCTTGCCCCTAAGACAGGGGACTGACACTGAAGCTTTCTTT
CASSLPLRQGTDTEAFF
>TRBD1|many|TRBJ2-7|TRBV19
TGTGCCAGCCACGGGACAGGGAGCCCTGGAGAGCAGTACTTC
CASHGTGSPGEQYF
>TRBD1|many|TRBJ1-1|TRBV11-2
TGTGCCAGCAGCGCTGACAGGGTGACGCCTGAAGCTTTCTTT
CASSADRVTPEAFF
>.|many|TRBJ2-5|TRBV6-2/TRBV6-3
TGTGCCAGCAGATCCCTAGGGGGAGCGCAAAAGGGGGGAGAGACCCAGTACTTC
CASRSLGGAQKGGETQYF
>.|many|TRBJ1-1|TRBV25-1
TGTGCCAGCAGTGATCGGTCGAGGGCTTTCTTT
CASSDRSRAFF
>TRBD1|few|TRBJ2-2|TRBV10-3
TGTGCCATCAGGACGGACAGGGGGCAAACCGGGGAGCTGTTTTTT
CAIRTDRGQTGELFF
>TRBD2|many|TRBJ2-2|TRBV7-2
TGTGCCAGCAGCCGACTAGCGGGGGGGCCGGGGGAGCTGTTTTTT
CASSRLAGGPGELFF
>.|many|TRBJ1-2|TRBV9
TGTGCCAGCAGCGTTTTCGACAGAGCGTCTAACTATGGCTACACCTTC
CASSVFDRASNYGYTF
>TRBD1|many|TRBJ2-5|TRBV6-1
TGTGCCAGCAGTGACCTTCAGGGGGTCCTCAAGGAAGAGACCCAGTACTTC
CASSDLQGVLKEETQYF
>.|many|TRBJ1-6|TRBV30
TGTGCCTGGAGTGGACAGTCGGGTCGGTCACCCCTCCACTTT
CAWSGQSGRSPLHF
>TRBD1|many|TRBJ2-5|TRBV5-8
TGTGCCAGCAGCCAAGGACAGGGGATTGTCTTAGAGACCCAGTACTTC
CASSQGQGIVLETQYF
>.|many|TRBJ2-2|TRBV6-1
TGTGCCAGCACCACCTTCCTCGGGGAGCTGTTTTTT
CASTTFLGELFF
>.|many|TRBJ2-5|TRBV7-2
TGTGCCAGCAGCCCCAAGGGGGAGACCCAGTACTTC
CASSPKGETQYF
>.|many|TRBJ1-5|TRBV6-2/TRBV6-3
TGTGCCAGCCGGGGCATCGGAAATCAGCCCCAGCATTTT
CASRGIGNQPQHF
>TRBD1|.|TRBJ2-7|TRBV28
TGTGCCAGCAGGCGACAGGGGGGCCCCTACGAGCAGTACTTC
CASRRQGGPYEQYF
>TRBD2|.|TRBJ2-2|TRBV12-3/TRBV12-4
TGTGCCAGCCGCGGACTAGCTTCGGTCACCGGGGAGCTGTTTTTT
CASRGLASVTGELFF
>.|many|TRBJ2-7|TRBV27
TGTGCCAGCAAGCCTCGCCCCTCCTACGAGCAGTACTTC
CASKPRPSYEQYF
>TRBD1|many|TRBJ1-5|TRBV30
TGTGCCTGGAGTGTAGGGACAGAGAGTCAGCCCCAGCATTTT
CAWSVGTESQPQHF
>TRBD1|many|TRBJ2-5|TRBV5-6
TGTGCCAGCAGCCACGGGAAGGGGGCAAGAGAGACCCAGTACTTC
CASSHGKGARETQYF
>TRBD2|many|TRBJ2-2|TRBV6-5
TGTGCCAGCGGGCGGGAGACCAACACCGGGGAGCTGTTTTTT
CASGRETNTGELFF
>.|many|TRBJ2-7|TRBV14
TGTGCCAGCAGCCCCCGCACGTGGTCCTACGAGCAGTACTTC
CASSPRTWSYEQYF
>TRBD2|.|TRBJ2-7|TRBV5-1
TGCGCCAGCAGCTTGGCCCTAGCGGGAGCTCCTACCTACGAGCAGTACTTC
CASSLALAGAPTYEQYF
>.|many|TRBJ2-7|TRBV4-1
TGCGCCAGCAGCCAAGAATATCAGCGGGTCCACGAGCAGTACTTC
CASSQEYQRVHEQYF
>TRBD1|many|TRBJ2-7|TRBV7-2
TGTGCCAGCAGCTCCACCGGGACAGGACCCTACGAGCAGTACTTC
CASSSTGTGPYEQYF
>.|many|TRBJ1-6|TRBV9
TGTGCCAGCAGCGTAGCGGGGGTTAGTTCACCCCTCCACTTT
CASSVAGVSSPLHF
>.|many|TRBJ1-6|TRBV28
TGTGCCAGCAGGACAACGGGGAGGAATTCACCCCTCCACTTT
CASRTTGRNSPLHF
>.|many|TRBJ1-2|TRBV7-2
TGTGCCAGCAGCCAACGTACGGGGGCTTATGGCTACACCTTC
CASSQRTGAYGYTF
>.|many|TRBJ2-5|TRBV7-2
TGTGCCAGCAGCCAAACCGGGACCCCAGGGACGGAGACCCAGTACTTC
CASSQTGTPGTETQYF
>.|many|TRBJ1-6|TRBV20-1
TGCAGTGCTAGAGGTGGGGGGAGCTCCTATAATTCACCCCTCCACTTT
CSARGGGSSYNSPLHF
>.|many|TRBJ2-2|TRBV24-1
TGTGCCACCAGTGATCTCACCGTGAGCGGGGAGCTGTTTTTT
CATSDLTVSGELFF
>.|many|TRBJ1-1|TRBV30
TGTGCCTGGAGGGCGGGGAACACTGAAGCTTTCTTT
CAWRAGNTEAFF